The 15 T cell receptor beta chains below were found in one sample sequenced in a study of PD-1 blockade in classical Hodgkin lymphoma. Clones were sequenced by immunoSEQ multiplex PCR, and TCRdb holds only the in-frame ones, with some missing. The table lists 15,000 or so clones, around 61% of them singletons. No patient escaped relapse after autologous stem cell transplantation, and brentuximab vedotin exposure varied. Sample: peripheral blood mononuclear cells (PBMCs), taken at baseline. The receptors were gathered from a human donor with classical Hodgkin lymphoma.

There are a few counts of this clone. The chain employs TRBV5-1 and TRBJ1-3; D not certain. V lost 4 bases and J lost 4, with 3 bases in between. The CDR3 covers 11 residues. CDR1 and CDR2 from the germline V gene are SGHRS and YFSETQ. Written as DNA, the CDR3 is TGCGCCAGCAGCGACGGAAACACCATATATTTT. It translates to CASSDGNTIYF.

The V call is TRBV5-8, the J call TRBJ2-2; D could derive from TRBD1 or TRBD2 (5 bases each). Germline V gene data show CDR1 as SGHTS and CDR2 as YDEGEE. V lost 4 bases, J lost 7 bases, and 11 bases lay in between. There are 13 residues in the CDR3. CDR3: CASSLGPIGELFF. Written as DNA, the CDR3 is TGTGCCAGCAGCCTGGGACCGATCGGGGAGCTGTTTTTT.

This clone was detected a few times. DNA of the CDR3: TGTGCCAGCAGCTTGTCGGTTTTAGGTGAAGCTTTCTTT. Protein: CASSLSVLGEAFF. The chain links TRBV7-9 to TRBJ1-1; no clear D gene. This CDR3 has 13 residues. Between the trimmed V and J ends, which lost 3 bases and 7 bases, there was a span of 12 bases. Germline-derived CDR1 and CDR2 are SEHNR and FQNEAQ (reference sequence).

This chain links TRBV7-9 with TRBJ2-5; 7 nucleotides align to TRBD1. Germline CDR1 reads SEHNR; CDR2 reads FQNEAQ (reference sequence). V shed 5 bases and J 5 bases; nucleotides not matched to a gene: 8. This CDR3 spans 14 amino acids. This CDR3 is CASSKTGPGETQYF. For the CDR3, the DNA is TGTGCCAGCAGCAAGACAGGGCCTGGGGAGACCCAGTACTTC.

This clone was counted only a few times. With a far larger clone one base away, a read error is the likely cause. At the DNA level, this CDR3 is encoded by other sequences in the same sample as well. The rearrangement links TRBV5-4 to TRBJ2-1; TRBD1 agrees at 7 bases. CDR3 length equals 13 residues. From germline, CDR1 is SGHNT and CDR2 YYREEE (reference sequence). V was pared by 3 bases and J by 6 bases, with 3 bases of the junction left unmatched. CDR3 bases: TGTGCCAGCAGCTGGGGGACAGTCAATGAGCAGTTCTTC. It specifies CASSWGTVNEQFF.

V gene TRBV28 combines with J gene TRBJ1-6, with TRBD1 matching 11 bases. Germline-derived CDR1 and CDR2 are MDHEN and SYDVKM. Unmatched junction bases numbered 9, after V lost 5 bases and J lost 9 bases. The CDR3 length is 16 residues. Here the CDR3 reads CASSHRTGGSGSPLHF. CDR3 bases: TGTGCCAGCAGTCACCGGACAGGGGGCAGCGGTTCACCCCTCCACTTT.

The CDR3 sequence is CAWKSSRTSGRAISSYEQYF. As DNA, the CDR3 is TGTGCCTGGAAATCATCCCGGACTAGCGGGAGGGCCATTAGCTCCTACGAGCAGTACTTC. The genes are TRBV30 and TRBJ2-7, with 15 bases matching TRBD2. Trimming cost V 4 bases and J 0 bases; bases outside gene matches: 16. Germline V gene data show CDR1 as GTSNPN and CDR2 as SVGIG (reference sequence). CDR3 size: 20 residues.

The CDR3 protein is CASRDGGSGGTGELFF. CDR3 bases: TGTGCCAGCAGGGACGGGGGTAGCGGCGGCACCGGGGAGCTGTTTTTT. This chain links TRBV7-7 with TRBJ2-2; D is perhaps TRBD2 (6 bases). The ends were cut back, 6 bases at V and 4 bases at J, with 18 bases in the middle. The CDR3 loop spans 16 amino acids. Looked up from germline, CDR1 is SSHAT and CDR2 is FNYEAQ (reference sequence).

There are a few counts of this clone. The chain employs TRBV27 and TRBJ2-1; maybe TRBD1 (6 bases). Looked up from germline, CDR1 is MNHEY and CDR2 is SMNVEV (reference sequence). Trimming removed 3 bases at V and 9 bases at J, with 9 bases between. The CDR3 is 12 residues long. The DNA for the CDR3 is TGTGCCAGCAGTTTTCAGGGGAGTGAGCAGTTCTTC. This codes for CASSFQGSEQFF.

This rearrangement joins TRBV7-9 to TRBJ2-1; 7 bases align to TRBD1. The V gene's germline CDR1 is SEHNR and CDR2 FQNEAQ (reference sequence). J was trimmed by 6 bases and V by 5 bases; bases with no gene match: 10. The CDR3 covers 15 residues. The CDR3 DNA sequence: TGTGCCAGCAGCCCGACAGGGAAGGAGATCAATGAGCAGTTCTTC. The encoded protein is CASSPTGKEINEQFF.

The chain uses TRBV9 and TRBJ2-3, with 9 bases matching TRBD2. V lost 3 bases and J lost 4; bases outside the gene matches: 3. The CDR3 is made up of 14 amino acids. In germline, CDR1 is SGDLS, CDR2 YYNGEE. The CDR3 spells CASSGSGRADTQYF. The CDR3 nucleotides are TGTGCCAGCAGCGGTAGCGGGAGAGCAGATACGCAGTATTTT.

Only one count was recorded for this clone. This chain connects TRBV6-5 to TRBJ1-4; the match to TRBD1 covers 9 bases. CDR1 and CDR2 from the germline V gene are MNHEY and SVGAGI. CDR3 size: 16 residues. V lost 0 bases, J lost 9 bases, and 8 bases stayed unmatched. The CDR3: CASSYSTGGPRQKLFF. The CDR3 bases are TGTGCCAGCAGTTACTCAACAGGGGGCCCGCGTCAAAAACTGTTTTTT.

The chain couples TRBV6-5 to TRBJ1-1; D not certain. V lost 0 bases and J lost 4, with 15 bases in between. The length of the CDR3 is 16 residues. CDR1 MNHEY and CDR2 SVGAGI come from the germline V gene. The CDR3 loop is CASSYSLRGFLTEAFF. In DNA, the CDR3 is TGTGCCAGCAGTTACTCACTTCGTGGGTTCCTCACTGAAGCTTTCTTT.

Worth noting for this clone: The identical CDR3 is also encoded by other nucleotide sequences in the sample. The J gene is TRBJ1-4, the V gene TRBV28; possibly TRBD1 for D (6 bases). This CDR3 is built from 17 residues. Germline V gene lookup returns CDR1 MDHEN and CDR2 SYDVKM. V was shortened by 7 bases and J by 0 bases, with 18 bases between the two germline ends. The CDR3 bases are TGTGCCAGCAATCTCAAGGGGGTGAAGGCAACTAATGAAAAACTGTTTTTT. Protein product: CASNLKGVKATNEKLFF.

The CDR3 protein is CASSPGQGVGYTF. As DNA, the CDR3 is TGTGCCAGCAGCCCTGGACAGGGGGTTGGCTACACCTTC. The J gene is TRBJ1-2, the V gene TRBV11-1, with 10 bases matching TRBD1. After removal of 5 bases from V and 7 bases from J, the junction contained 4 bases not matched to a gene. The germline V gene has CDR1 SGHAT and CDR2 FQDESV (reference sequence). This CDR3 spans 13 amino acids. Full variable domain (missing parts from reference TRBV11-1 and TRBJ1-2): EAEVAQSPRYKITEKSQAVAFWCDPISGHATLYWYRQILGQGPELLVQFQDESVVDDSQLPKDRFSAERLKGVDSTLKIQPAELGDSAMYLCASSPGQGVGYTFGSGTRLTVV.